The T cell receptor (beta chain) described here comes from a study of cytomegalovirus exposure and HLA in healthy donors. Trimming left V 4 bases short and J 1 base short, with 7 bases between. Germline-derived CDR1 and CDR2 are MNHNS and SASEGT. The CDR3 length is 13 residues. Only one count was recorded for this clone. A multiplex PCR was run with 60 Vbeta primers and 13 Jbeta primers. Using immunoSEQ multiplex PCR, the repertoire was profiled, and TCRdb retains in-frame clones only, with some absent. This sample yields around 210,000 clones, of which around 80% are seen a single time; approximately 0.49% belongs to the top ten.

The V gene is TRBV6-1, the J gene TRBJ1-1; the D is unclear. The sequence was obtained from a boy aged 10-17 years in good health and CMV-seronegative. The sample was PBMCs. CDR3 protein: CASSGTPNTEAFF. The CDR3 DNA reads as TGTGCCAGCAGTGGAACACCGAACACTGAAGCTTTCTTT.